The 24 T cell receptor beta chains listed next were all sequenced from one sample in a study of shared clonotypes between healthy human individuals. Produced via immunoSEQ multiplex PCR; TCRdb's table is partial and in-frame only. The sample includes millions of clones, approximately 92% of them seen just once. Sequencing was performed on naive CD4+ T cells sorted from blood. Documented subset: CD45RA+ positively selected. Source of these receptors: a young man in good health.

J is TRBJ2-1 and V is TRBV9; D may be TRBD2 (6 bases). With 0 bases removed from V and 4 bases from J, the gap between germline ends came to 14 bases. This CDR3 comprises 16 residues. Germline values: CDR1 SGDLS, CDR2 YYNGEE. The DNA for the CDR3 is TGTGCCAGCAGCGTAGCCCCATTGGAGGGTTACAATGAGCAGTTCTTC. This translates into CASSVAPLEGYNEQFF.

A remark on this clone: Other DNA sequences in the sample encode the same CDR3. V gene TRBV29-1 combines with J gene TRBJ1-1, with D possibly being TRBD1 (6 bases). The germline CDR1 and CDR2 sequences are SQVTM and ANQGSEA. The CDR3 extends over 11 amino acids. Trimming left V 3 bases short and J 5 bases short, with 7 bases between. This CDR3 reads CSVDRGTEAFF. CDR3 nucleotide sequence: TGCAGCGTTGATAGGGGGACTGAAGCTTTCTTT.

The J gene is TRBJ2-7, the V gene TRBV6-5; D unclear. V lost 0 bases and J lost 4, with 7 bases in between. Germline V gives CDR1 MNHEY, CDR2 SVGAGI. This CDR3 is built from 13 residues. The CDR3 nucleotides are TGTGCCAGCAGTTACTCACCGGCGTACGAGCAGTACTTC. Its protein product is CASSYSPAYEQYF.

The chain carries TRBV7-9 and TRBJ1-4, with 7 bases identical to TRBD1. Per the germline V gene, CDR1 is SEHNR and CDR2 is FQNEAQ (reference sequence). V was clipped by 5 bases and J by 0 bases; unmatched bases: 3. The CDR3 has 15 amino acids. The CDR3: CASSPGGSTNEKLFF. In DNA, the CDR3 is TGTGCCAGCAGCCCAGGGGGGTCAACTAATGAAAAACTGTTTTTT.

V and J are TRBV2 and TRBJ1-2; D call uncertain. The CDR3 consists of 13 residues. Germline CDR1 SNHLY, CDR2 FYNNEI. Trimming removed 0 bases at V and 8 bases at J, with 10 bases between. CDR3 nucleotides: TGTGCCAGCAGTGAAGCGGTCGTGCGGGGCTACACCTTC. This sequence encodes CASSEAVVRGYTF.

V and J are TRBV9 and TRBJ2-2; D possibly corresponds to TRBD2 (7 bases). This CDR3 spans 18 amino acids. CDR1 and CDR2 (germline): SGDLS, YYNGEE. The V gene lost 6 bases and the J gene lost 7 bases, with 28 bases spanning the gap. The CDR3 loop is CASTWGSGGPSYGGELFF. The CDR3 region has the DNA TGTGCCAGCACCTGGGGGTCGGGGGGCCCGTCATATGGCGGGGAGCTGTTTTTT.

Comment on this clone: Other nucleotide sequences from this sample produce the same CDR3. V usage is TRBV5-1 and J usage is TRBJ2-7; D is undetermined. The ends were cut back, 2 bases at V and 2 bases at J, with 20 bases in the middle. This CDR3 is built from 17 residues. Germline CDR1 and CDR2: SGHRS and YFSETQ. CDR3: CASSFSGPRTAAYEQYF. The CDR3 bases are TGCGCCAGCAGCTTTTCAGGCCCGAGGACGGCTGCCTACGAGCAGTACTTC.

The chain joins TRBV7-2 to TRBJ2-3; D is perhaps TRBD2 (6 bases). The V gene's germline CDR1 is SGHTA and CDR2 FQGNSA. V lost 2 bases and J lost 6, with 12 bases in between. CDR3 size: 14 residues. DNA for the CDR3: TGTGCCAGCAGCTTACAATCGGGGGTGGATACGCAGTATTTT. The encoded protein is CASSLQSGVDTQYF.

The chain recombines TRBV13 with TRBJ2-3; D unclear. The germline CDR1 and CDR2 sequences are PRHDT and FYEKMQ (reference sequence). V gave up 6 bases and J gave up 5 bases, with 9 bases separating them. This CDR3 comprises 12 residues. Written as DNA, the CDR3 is TGTGCCAGCAGTTGGGAAAGAGATACGCAGTATTTT. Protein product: CASSWERDTQYF.

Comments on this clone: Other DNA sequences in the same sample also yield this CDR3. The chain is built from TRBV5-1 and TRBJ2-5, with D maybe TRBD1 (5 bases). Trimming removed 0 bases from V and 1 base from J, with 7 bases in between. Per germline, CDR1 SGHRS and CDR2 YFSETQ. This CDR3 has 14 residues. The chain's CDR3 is CASSLGDSQETQYF. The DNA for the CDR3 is TGCGCCAGCAGCTTGGGAGACAGCCAAGAGACCCAGTACTTC.

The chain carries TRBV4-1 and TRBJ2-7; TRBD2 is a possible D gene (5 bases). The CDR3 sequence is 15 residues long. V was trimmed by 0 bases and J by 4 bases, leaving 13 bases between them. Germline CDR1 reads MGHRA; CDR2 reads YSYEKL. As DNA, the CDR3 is TGCGCCAGCAGCCAAGAGAATGTGGGAGAGTACGAGCAGTACTTC. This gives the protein CASSQENVGEYEQYF.

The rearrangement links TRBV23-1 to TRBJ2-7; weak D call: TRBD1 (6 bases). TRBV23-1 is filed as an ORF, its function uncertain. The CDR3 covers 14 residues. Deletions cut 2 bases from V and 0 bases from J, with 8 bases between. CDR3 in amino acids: CASSQRDTSYEQYF. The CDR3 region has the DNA TGCGCCAGCAGTCAACGGGACACCTCCTACGAGCAGTACTTC.

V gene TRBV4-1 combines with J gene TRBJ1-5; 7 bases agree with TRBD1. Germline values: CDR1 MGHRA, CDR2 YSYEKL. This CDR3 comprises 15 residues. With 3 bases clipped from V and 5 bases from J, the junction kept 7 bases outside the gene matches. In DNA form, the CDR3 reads TGCGCCAGCAGCCAGTTACAGGGGAACGATCAGCCCCAGCATTTT. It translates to CASSQLQGNDQPQHF.

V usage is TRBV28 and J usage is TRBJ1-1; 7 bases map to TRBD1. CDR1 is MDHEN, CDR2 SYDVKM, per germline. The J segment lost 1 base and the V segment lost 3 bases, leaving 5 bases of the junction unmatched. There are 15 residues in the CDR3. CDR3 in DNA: TGTGCCAGCAGTTTGAGACAGGGTGGGAACACTGAAGCTTTCTTT. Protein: CASSLRQGGNTEAFF.

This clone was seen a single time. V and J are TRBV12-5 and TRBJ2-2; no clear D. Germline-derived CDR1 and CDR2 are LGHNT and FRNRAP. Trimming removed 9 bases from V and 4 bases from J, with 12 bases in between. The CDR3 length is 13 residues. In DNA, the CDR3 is TGTGCTAGCCAAGGATTGGTCACCGGGGAGCTGTTTTTT. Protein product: CASQGLVTGELFF.

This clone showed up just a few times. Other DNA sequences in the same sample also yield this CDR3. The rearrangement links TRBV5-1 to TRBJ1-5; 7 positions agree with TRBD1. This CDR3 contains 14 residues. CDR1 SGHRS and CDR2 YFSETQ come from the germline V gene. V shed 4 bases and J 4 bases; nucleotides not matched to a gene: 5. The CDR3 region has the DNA TGCGCCAGCAGCCCCGGGACAGAAAATCAGCCCCAGCATTTT. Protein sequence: CASSPGTENQPQHF.

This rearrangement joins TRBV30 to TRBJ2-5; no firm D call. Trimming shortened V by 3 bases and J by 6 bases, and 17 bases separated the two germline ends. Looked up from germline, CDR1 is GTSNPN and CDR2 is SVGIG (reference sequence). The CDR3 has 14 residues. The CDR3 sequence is CAWSSQYGVKTQYF. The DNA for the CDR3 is TGTGCCTGGAGCTCTCAATATGGGGTAAAGACCCAGTACTTC.

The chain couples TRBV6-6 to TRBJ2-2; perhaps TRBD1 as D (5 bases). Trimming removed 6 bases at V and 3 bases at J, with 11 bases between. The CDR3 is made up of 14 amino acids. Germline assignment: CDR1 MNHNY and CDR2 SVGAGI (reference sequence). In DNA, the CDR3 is TGTGCCAGCAGAAAGGGGTCGGACACCGGGGAGCTGTTTTTT. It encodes CASRKGSDTGELFF.

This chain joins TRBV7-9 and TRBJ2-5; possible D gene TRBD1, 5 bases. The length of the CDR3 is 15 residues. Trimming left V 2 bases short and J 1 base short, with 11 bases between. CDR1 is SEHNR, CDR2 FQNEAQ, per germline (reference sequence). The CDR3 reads CASSLRQGTQETQYF. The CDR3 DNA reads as TGTGCCAGCAGCTTACGCCAGGGTACCCAAGAGACCCAGTACTTC.

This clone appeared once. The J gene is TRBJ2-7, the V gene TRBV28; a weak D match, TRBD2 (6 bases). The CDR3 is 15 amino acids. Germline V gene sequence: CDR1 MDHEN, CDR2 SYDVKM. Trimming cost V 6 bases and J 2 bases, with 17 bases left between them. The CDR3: CASSPSSTGAYEQYF. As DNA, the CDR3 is TGTGCCAGCAGCCCTAGCTCGACGGGAGCCTACGAGCAGTACTTC.

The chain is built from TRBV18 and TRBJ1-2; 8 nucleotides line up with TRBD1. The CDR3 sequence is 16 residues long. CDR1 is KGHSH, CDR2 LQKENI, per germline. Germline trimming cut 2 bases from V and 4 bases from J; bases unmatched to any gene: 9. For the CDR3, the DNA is TGTGCCAGCTCACCAATTCCGGGACAGGCAGCCTATGGCTACACCTTC. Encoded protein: CASSPIPGQAAYGYTF.

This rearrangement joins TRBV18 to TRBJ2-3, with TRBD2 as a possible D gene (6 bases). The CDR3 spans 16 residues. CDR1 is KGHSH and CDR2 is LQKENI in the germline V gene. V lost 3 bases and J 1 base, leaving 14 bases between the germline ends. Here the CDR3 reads CASSPSSGGGTDTQYF. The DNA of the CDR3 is TGTGCCAGCTCACCCTCCAGCGGCGGGGGCACAGATACGCAGTATTTT.

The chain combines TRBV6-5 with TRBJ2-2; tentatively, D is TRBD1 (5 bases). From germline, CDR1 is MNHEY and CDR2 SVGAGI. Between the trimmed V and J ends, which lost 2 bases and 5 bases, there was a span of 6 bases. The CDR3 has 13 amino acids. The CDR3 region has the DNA TGTGCCAGCAGTTACAGGGGAACCGGGGAGCTGTTTTTT. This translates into CASSYRGTGELFF.

In nucleotides, the CDR3 is TGTGCCAGCAGTGAGGGTTGGCAGGGACGTGAAAAACTGTTTTTT. Amino acids: CASSEGWQGREKLFF. This chain connects TRBV25-1 to TRBJ1-4, with a weak D call TRBD1 (5 bases). The CDR3 runs to 15 residues. Trimming took off 3 bases at V and 7 bases at J, with 15 bases between the two ends. Germline CDR1 MGHDK, CDR2 SYGVNS.